One sample yielded the 30 T cell receptor beta chains listed below, sequenced in a study of cytomegalovirus exposure and HLA in healthy donors. In the PCR, 60 Vbeta and 13 Jbeta primers were used. The method was immunoSEQ multiplex PCR; TCRdb's version includes in-frame clones alone and lacks a portion of them. Of nearly 200,000 clones listed, 82% are singletons. The sequenced sample was PBMCs. These receptors were collected from a boy aged 2 to 9 in good health and CMV-seronegative.

The chain is built from TRBV4-3 and TRBJ1-2; D may be TRBD1 (5 bases). V was shortened by 4 bases and J by 11 bases, with 17 bases between the two germline ends. Germline loops: CDR1 LGHNA, CDR2 YSLEER. The CDR3 runs to 13 residues. CDR3 DNA: TGCGCCAGCAGCCTGAGACAGTTCCCCCCTTACACCTTC. Translating it yields CASSLRQFPPYTF.

The CDR3 here is CASSQFRGGGQHLYNEQFF. The CDR3, as DNA: TGTGCCAGCAGCCAATTCCGAGGGGGGGGTCAGCACCTCTACAATGAGCAGTTCTTC. The rearrangement links TRBV4-2 to TRBJ2-1; maybe TRBD2 (7 bases). The CDR3 is made up of 19 amino acids. Trimming took off 2 bases at V and 3 bases at J, with 23 bases between the two ends. CDR1 is LGHNA, CDR2 YNFKEQ, per germline.

V and J are TRBV29-1 and TRBJ2-1, with TRBD1 as a possible D gene (5 bases). Trimming stripped 6 bases from V and 0 bases from J, with 12 bases between. The CDR3 is made up of 14 amino acids. Germline V gene lookup returns CDR1 SQVTM and CDR2 ANQGSEA. The CDR3 DNA sequence: TGCAGCGTCGACGACAGTTCCTCCTACAATGAGCAGTTCTTC. Translated, it gives CSVDDSSSYNEQFF.

The V call is TRBV6-5, the J call TRBJ1-2; TRBD1 is a possible D gene (6 bases). Trimming took 5 bases from V and 8 from J, leaving 18 bases between them. CDR3 length equals 14 residues. CDR1 is MNHEY, CDR2 SVGAGI, per germline. The CDR3 nucleotides read TGTGCCAGCAGTACCGGGGTGGGGGCTTGGGGCTACACCTTC. It codes for CASSTGVGAWGYTF.

The chain has TRBV19 and TRBJ2-5; D is perhaps TRBD2 (8 bases). This CDR3 has 15 amino acids. V dropped 5 bases and J dropped 7 bases, with 20 bases sitting between them. The V gene's germline CDR1 is LNHDA and CDR2 SQIVND (reference sequence). The CDR3 region is CASSYGGAAGGTQYF. The CDR3 coding sequence is TGTGCCAGTAGTTACGGGGGGGCTGCAGGGGGGACCCAGTACTTC.

The chain uses TRBV7-2 and TRBJ1-2, with 10 bases aligning to TRBD1. V gave up 3 bases and J gave up 4 bases; unmatched junction bases: 5. The CDR3 covers 15 residues. CDR1 is SGHTA, CDR2 FQGNSA, per germline. CDR3 sequence reads: CASSFARTGGYGYTF. CDR3 bases: TGTGCCAGCAGCTTCGCCCGGACAGGGGGCTATGGCTACACCTTC.

This chain uses TRBV7-9 with TRBJ2-5, with TRBD2 matching 8 bases. Gene TRBJ2-7 matches the end of the DNA better, so the J call may be wrong. The CDR3 extends over 17 amino acids. Germline values: CDR1 SEHNR, CDR2 FQNEAQ (reference sequence). CDR3 nucleotides: TGTGCCAGCAGCTTAGGGGACATCGGGGGGGGTTTCGACGAGCAGTACTTC. This codes for CASSLGDIGGGFDEQYF.

In DNA form, the CDR3 reads TGTGCCAGCAGCCTGAACAGGGGTGAGACCCAGTACTTC. Protein product: CASSLNRGETQYF. The chain combines TRBV7-8 with TRBJ2-5; 7 nucleotides agree with TRBD1. V was clipped by 5 bases and J by 5 bases; unmatched bases: 5. Germline V gene lookup returns CDR1 SGHVS and CDR2 FQNEAQ. The CDR3 covers 13 residues.

Concerning this clone itself: The germline gene is not matched at one end of the junction; a read error may be the cause. The CDR3 bases are TGTGCCAGCACCTTAGAACAGGGCCCCTCCTACGAGCAGTACTTC. Encoded protein: CASTLEQGPSYEQYF. V gene TRBV7-8 combines with J gene TRBJ2-7, with a possible D match to TRBD1 (6 bases). The germline V gene encodes CDR1 SGHVS and CDR2 FQNEAQ. The CDR3 loop spans 15 amino acids.

The gene calls are TRBV6-1 and TRBJ2-1; D gene unclear. Per germline, CDR1 MNHNS and CDR2 SASEGT. The CDR3 loop spans 14 amino acids. V lost 6 bases, J lost 4 bases, and 13 bases lay in between. This chain's CDR3 is CASSDTPFYNEQFF. In nucleotides, the CDR3 is TGTGCCAGCAGCGACACCCCGTTTTACAATGAGCAGTTCTTC.

The chain couples TRBV9 to TRBJ1-4; 7 nucleotides match TRBD1. The CDR3 is 15 amino acids. Germline values: CDR1 SGDLS, CDR2 YYNGEE. J gave up 4 bases and V 3 bases, and 6 bases lay outside the gene matches. The CDR3 DNA follows: TGTGCCAGCAGCGCCCGGGACAGCCATAATGAAAAACTGTTTTTT. Its translation is CASSARDSHNEKLFF.

V usage is TRBV7-8 and J usage is TRBJ2-7, with D perhaps TRBD2 (6 bases). This CDR3 is 17 amino acids long. V was shortened by 1 base and J by 3 bases, with 19 bases between the two germline ends. Per germline, CDR1 SGHVS and CDR2 FQNEAQ. The CDR3 sequence: CASSLGGVGLAHYEQYF. CDR3 nucleotide sequence: TGTGCCAGCAGCTTAGGAGGGGTGGGGCTAGCGCACTACGAGCAGTACTTC. The full variable domain, with the rest looked up from reference TRBV7-8 and TRBJ2-7, is GAGVSQSPRYKVAKRGQDVALRCDPISGHVSLFWYQQALGQGPEFLTYFQNEAQLDKSGLPSDRFFAERPEGSVSTLKIQRTQQEDSAVYLCASSLGGVGLAHYEQYFGPGTRLTVT.

This sequence joins TRBV5-6 and TRBJ1-2, with 11 bases aligning to TRBD1. Germline V CDR1 and CDR2: SGHDT, YYEEEE. The CDR3 spans 13 residues. J was trimmed by 7 bases and V by 4 bases; bases with no gene match: 3. CDR3 loop: CASSVGTGGGYTF. CDR3 DNA: TGTGCCAGCAGCGTGGGGACAGGGGGTGGCTACACCTTC.

The V gene is TRBV7-9, the J gene TRBJ1-3; 10 bases are a match to TRBD1. Per the germline V gene, CDR1 is SEHNR and CDR2 is FQNEAQ (reference sequence). Trimming at V came to 2 bases and at J to 4 bases, leaving 2 bases not matched to a gene. This CDR3 spans 15 amino acids. The CDR3 protein is CASSLRDRGGNTIYF. CDR3 nucleotides: TGTGCCAGCAGCTTAAGGGACAGGGGAGGAAACACCATATATTTT.

The rearrangement joins TRBV4-1 to TRBJ2-1; 12 bases match TRBD2. Germline CDR1 reads MGHRA; CDR2 reads YSYEKL. V was clipped by 3 bases and J by 10 bases; unmatched bases: 13. The CDR3 sequence is 17 residues long. The CDR3 is CASSQYASGGEEGEQFF. The CDR3 DNA reads TGCGCCAGCAGCCAGTATGCTAGCGGGGGGGAGGAGGGGGAGCAGTTCTTC.

The V call is TRBV7-5, the J call TRBJ2-7; TRBD2 is the table's D call and was not checked against the DNA. TRBV7-5 is a listed pseudogene. This CDR3 is 16 amino acids long. The CDR3 DNA follows: TGTGCCAGAAGCTTAGCCGGGACGGGAGATTTCTACGAGCAGTACTTC. Translating gives CARSLAGTGDFYEQYF.

The chain links TRBV19 to TRBJ1-4; D not certain. The CDR3 totals 15 residues. Trimming cost V 1 base and J 8 bases, with 14 bases left between them. CDR1 and CDR2 from the germline V gene are LNHDA and SQIVND (reference sequence). The CDR3 protein is CASSIGLMAGEKLFF. The CDR3 nucleotides read TGTGCCAGTAGTATAGGTCTCATGGCAGGAGAAAAACTGTTTTTT.

This clone has only a few counts. The J gene is TRBJ1-1, the V gene TRBV7-9; possible D gene TRBD1, 5 bases. Germline loops: CDR1 SEHNR, CDR2 FQNEAQ (reference sequence). V was cut by 5 bases and J by 0 bases, with 13 bases left in between. This CDR3 is 15 amino acids long. The CDR3 DNA reads TGTGCCAGCAGCAATACGACAGAAGTGAACACTGAAGCTTTCTTT. Protein sequence: CASSNTTEVNTEAFF. The whole variable domain, filled in from reference TRBV7-9 and TRBJ1-1, reads DTGVSQNPRHKITKRGQNVTFRCDPISEHNRLYWYRQTLGQGPEFLTYFQNEAQLEKSRLLSDRFSAERPKGSFSTLEIQRTEQGDSAMYLCASSNTTEVNTEAFFGQGTRLTVV.

This clone was seen a single time. This chain joins TRBV7-9 and TRBJ2-1; 8 bases line up with TRBD1. The CDR3 extends over 15 amino acids. Germline V gene lookup returns CDR1 SEHNR and CDR2 FQNEAQ (reference sequence). The V segment lost 5 bases and the J segment 1 base; nucleotides outside the gene matches: 4. This CDR3 reads CASSRTGFSYNEQFF. CDR3 nucleotide sequence: TGTGCCAGCAGCCGGACAGGGTTTTCCTACAATGAGCAGTTCTTC. Filled out from reference TRBV7-9 and TRBJ2-1, the complete variable domain reads DTGVSQNPRHKITKRGQNVTFRCDPISEHNRLYWYRQTLGQGPEFLTYFQNEAQLEKSRLLSDRFSAERPKGSFSTLEIQRTEQGDSAMYLCASSRTGFSYNEQFFGPGTRLTVL.

The genes are TRBV9 and TRBJ2-2; 13 positions match TRBD2. V trimming: 3 bases; J trimming: 6 bases; junction bases outside the gene matches: 5. CDR1 SGDLS and CDR2 YYNGEE come from the germline V gene. The CDR3 runs 16 residues. For the CDR3, the DNA is TGTGCCAGCAGCGCGGGACTAGCGGGGATATCCGGGGAGCTGTTTTTT. It yields the protein CASSAGLAGISGELFF.

The chain recombines TRBV7-3 with TRBJ2-5; TRBD1 matches at 8 bases. Looked up from germline, CDR1 is SGHTA and CDR2 is FQGTGA. J was trimmed by 5 bases and V by 8 bases; bases with no gene match: 7. The CDR3 is 13 amino acids. The CDR3 sequence: CASGQGPGETQYF. The DNA of the CDR3 is TGTGCCAGCGGACAGGGTCCAGGTGAGACCCAGTACTTC.

A note on this clone: Lacking the conserved final phenylalanine or tryptophan, this CDR3 likely reflects a read error. This sequence joins TRBV5-1 and TRBJ2-7; the match to TRBD1 covers 7 bases. CDR1 is SGHRS and CDR2 is YFSETQ in the germline V gene. The CDR3 is 14 amino acids. V dropped 2 bases and J dropped 2; count of bases not matched to a gene: 4. This chain's CDR3 is CASSLYRGPYEQYL. In DNA, the CDR3 is TGCGCCAGCAGCTTATACAGGGGCCCCTACGAGCAGTACCTC.

This chain uses TRBV7-3 with TRBJ1-5, with 7 positions matching TRBD1. The CDR3 is made up of 14 amino acids. CDR1 is SGHTA and CDR2 is FQGTGA in the germline V gene. The V gene end was trimmed by 5 bases and the J gene end by 6 bases; junction bases not matched to a gene: 7. CDR3 protein: CASSLRQGGQPQHF. The DNA for the CDR3 is TGTGCCAGCAGCCTACGGCAGGGGGGTCAGCCCCAGCATTTT.

The chain has TRBV25-1 and TRBJ2-7; D may be TRBD1 (6 bases). The V and J ends lost 3 bases and 12 bases respectively, with 15 bases between them. The CDR3 runs 12 residues. Germline V gene lookup returns CDR1 MGHDK and CDR2 SYGVNS. This chain's CDR3 is CASSEAPGHTYF. CDR3 coding DNA: TGTGCCAGCAGTGAGGCGCCGGGACACACGTACTTC.

The rearrangement links TRBV5-1 to TRBJ1-2, with 9 bases fitting TRBD1. Germline V gene lookup returns CDR1 SGHRS and CDR2 YFSETQ. The CDR3 covers 15 residues. Losses at the gene ends were 0 bases for V and 4 bases for J; bases not matched to a gene: 4. This CDR3 reads CASSLAWGQGYGYTF. Written as DNA, the CDR3 is TGCGCCAGCAGCTTGGCTTGGGGACAGGGCTATGGCTACACCTTC.

The chain links TRBV13 to TRBJ1-2, with D maybe TRBD1 (5 bases). Trimming stripped 5 bases from V and 4 bases from J, with 23 bases between. The CDR3 totals 17 residues. Germline-derived CDR1 and CDR2 are PRHDT and FYEKMQ (reference sequence). CDR3 sequence (DNA): TGTGCCAGCAGCCTAACAAATGTGGCAGGGATTCCCTATGGCTACACCTTC. This encodes CASSLTNVAGIPYGYTF.

This chain links TRBV25-1 with TRBJ2-3, with TRBD2 as a possible D gene (6 bases). With 1 base removed from V and 11 bases from J, the gap between germline ends came to 13 bases. This CDR3 has 13 residues. From germline, CDR1 is MGHDK and CDR2 SYGVNS. The CDR3 region has the DNA TGTGCCAGCAGTGAATCAGGAGGGGCTGGGCAGTATTTT. Its translation is CASSESGGAGQYF.

The CDR3 is CASSASPRSDQYF. CDR3 nucleotide sequence: TGTGCCAGCAGCGCATCTCCTAGAAGTGATCAGTACTTC. This rearrangement joins TRBV9 to TRBJ2-4; D gene ambiguous. Between the trimmed V and J ends, which lost 3 bases and 12 bases, there was a span of 16 bases. The CDR3 loop spans 13 amino acids. Per the germline V gene, CDR1 is SGDLS and CDR2 is YYNGEE. Drawing the rest from reference TRBV9 and TRBJ2-4, the complete variable domain is DSGVTQTPKHLITATGQRVTLRCSPRSGDLSVYWYQQSLDQGLQFLIQYYNGEERAKGNILERFSAQQFPDLHSELNLSSLELGDSALYFCASSASPRSDQYFGAGTRLSVL.

The CDR3: CASSLVGGTGDFRYF. The CDR3 region has the DNA TGTGCCAGCAGCTTAGTTGGAGGGACTGGCGATTTTCGGTACTTC. This chain connects TRBV7-2 to TRBJ2-7, with a weak D call TRBD2 (6 bases). Between the trimmed V and J ends, which lost 1 base and 12 bases, there was a span of 22 bases. This CDR3 is built from 15 residues. From germline, CDR1 is SGHTA and CDR2 FQGNSA. The full variable domain, rest sourced from reference TRBV7-2 and TRBJ2-7, is GAGVSQSPSNKVTEKGKDVELRCDPISGHTALYWYRQSLGQGLEFLIYFQGNSAPDKSGLPSDRFSAERTGGSVSTLTIQRTQQEDSAVYLCASSLVGGTGDFRYFGPGTRLTVT.

With regard to this clone: One end of the junction varies from germline; a read error may be responsible. The chain joins TRBV27 to TRBJ1-6, with 8 bases lining up with TRBD1. This CDR3 is 16 amino acids long. Germline CDR1 MNHEY, CDR2 SMNVEV (reference sequence). The CDR3, as DNA: TGTGCCAGCAGCATGGGTACAGGGGGATATACTTCACCCCTCCACTTT. This codes for CASSMGTGGYTSPLHF.